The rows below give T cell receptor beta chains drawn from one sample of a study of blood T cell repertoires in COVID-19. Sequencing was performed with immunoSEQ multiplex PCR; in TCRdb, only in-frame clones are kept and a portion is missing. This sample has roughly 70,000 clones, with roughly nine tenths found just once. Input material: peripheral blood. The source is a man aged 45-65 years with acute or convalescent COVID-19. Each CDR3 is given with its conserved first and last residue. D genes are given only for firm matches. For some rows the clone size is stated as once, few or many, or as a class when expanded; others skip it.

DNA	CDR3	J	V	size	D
TGCGCCAGCAGCTTGGCAGGGAGCAATCAGCCCCAGCATTTT	CASSLAGSNQPQHF	TRBJ1-5	TRBV5-1	.	.
TGTGCCAGCAGTTTAGTGGGACAGGGACAAGAGACCCAGTACTTC	CASSLVGQGQETQYF	TRBJ2-5	TRBV28	.	TRBD1
TGTGCCAGCAGCCTTCAAGGACAGGGGGCTCAGCCCCAGCATTTT	CASSLQGQGAQPQHF	TRBJ1-5	TRBV7-8	once	TRBD1
TGTGCCAGCAGCCAGGAGGACAGGGAGTACGGCTACACCTTC	CASSQEDREYGYTF	TRBJ1-2	TRBV4-2	.	TRBD1
TGTGCCAGCAGCCGTAGCGGGAGGGCCGGTAATGAGCAGTTCTTC	CASSRSGRAGNEQFF	TRBJ2-1	TRBV6-5	.	TRBD2
TGTGCCAGCAGCCCCGGGTTTGAGCAGTTCTTC	CASSPGFEQFF	TRBJ2-1	TRBV9	.	.
TGTGCCAGCAGTGATAACGAGGGCCGCGACACAGATACGCAGTATTTT	CASSDNEGRDTDTQYF	TRBJ2-3	TRBV2	.	.
TGTGCGACAGGACCATACAATGAGCAGTTCTTC	CATGPYNEQFF	TRBJ2-1	TRBV27	once	.
TGTGCCAGCTCACCAGGGGAGGGAGGTGAAAAACTGTTTTTT	CASSPGEGGEKLFF	TRBJ1-4	TRBV18	.	.
TGTGCCAGTAGTATTGTAGAGGGATACGAGCAGTACTTC	CASSIVEGYEQYF	TRBJ2-7	TRBV19	.	.
TGTGCCAGCAGTTCGACAGGGACCTATGGCTACACCTTC	CASSSTGTYGYTF	TRBJ1-2	TRBV6-5	.	TRBD1
TGTGCCAGCAGTTTAGGGGCAGCGAGCAATCAGCCCCAGCATTTT	CASSLGAASNQPQHF	TRBJ1-5	TRBV27	once	.
TGTGCCAGCAGTGAATGGCGGGGGGGCACAGATACGCAGTATTTT	CASSEWRGGTDTQYF	TRBJ2-3	TRBV25-1	.	TRBD2
TGTGCTAGTGGTTTGCCAGATGGACAGGGGGAAGAGACCCAGTACTTC	CASGLPDGQGEETQYF	TRBJ2-5	TRBV12-5	.	TRBD1
TGTGCCAGTAGGGCCGCGGACAGGGAATATTCACCCCTCCACTTT	CASRAADREYSPLHF	TRBJ1-6	TRBV19	.	TRBD1
TGTGCCAGCATGGGGGGTTCCTATAATTCACCCCTCCACTTT	CASMGGSYNSPLHF	TRBJ1-6	TRBV6-5	.	.
TGTGCCAGTAGTATCTCAGGACAGGGCGGCAATCAGCCCCAGCATTTT	CASSISGQGGNQPQHF	TRBJ1-5	TRBV19	.	TRBD1
TGTGCCTGGAGTCAAGGGGTGAACACTGAAGCTTTCTTT	CAWSQGVNTEAFF	TRBJ1-1	TRBV30	.	.
TGTGCCAGCAGTTCGTCCCTAGCGGGGGCCCGACGTAAGAGCTCCTACAATGAGCAGTTCTTC	CASSSSLAGARRKSSYNEQFF	TRBJ2-1	TRBV28	.	TRBD2
TGCGCCAGCCAGCGCCGTTTCGGACAGGGTTTCCAGGAGACCCAGTACTTC	CASQRRFGQGFQETQYF	TRBJ2-5	TRBV4-1	once	TRBD1
TGTGCCACCAGCAGAGATACCAGAGGAGTATCTCATGAAAAACTGTTTTTT	CATSRDTRGVSHEKLFF	TRBJ1-4	TRBV15	.	.
TGCGCCAGCAGCGTCGGGGTTGGCTACGAGCAGTACTTC	CASSVGVGYEQYF	TRBJ2-7	TRBV5-1	.	.
TGTGCCAGCAGTGAAGCGGGGGGGTCCCCTGAGCAGTTCTTC	CASSEAGGSPEQFF	TRBJ2-1	TRBV2	.	TRBD2
TGTGCCAGCAGCGCTCCCTTATCGTGGACAGGGGGCTCAGATACGCAGTATTTT	CASSAPLSWTGGSDTQYF	TRBJ2-3	TRBV9	.	TRBD1
TGTGCCAGCAGCTTGTTAGGGGGCAATCAGCCCCAGCATTTT	CASSLLGGNQPQHF	TRBJ1-5	TRBV5-6	.	.